A single sample gave rise to the 25 T cell receptor beta chains below, sequenced in a study of control samples from healthy donors and cancer patients. Data came from immunoSEQ multiplex PCR; TCRdb stores just in-frame clones and leaves some out. The sample gives 90,000 to 95,000 clones, over 80% of which show up once; roughly 19% is in the top ten. Input material: blood. These TCRs come from a young man in good health.

This clone was picked up one time. V and J are TRBV5-1 and TRBJ1-1; TRBD1 matches 7 bases. Unmatched junction bases numbered 17, after V lost 2 bases and J lost 1 base. The CDR3 covers 19 residues. Per germline, CDR1 SGHRS and CDR2 YFSETQ. The CDR3 sequence: CASSFRVGTVRLGNTEAFF. Here the CDR3 DNA reads TGCGCCAGCAGCTTTCGGGTCGGGACAGTACGTCTGGGGAACACTGAAGCTTTCTTT.

The CDR3 region is CASSLEEGYGYTF. The CDR3, as DNA: TGTGCCAGCAGTTTAGAGGAAGGTTATGGCTACACCTTC. The chain has TRBV28 and TRBJ1-2, with no clear D. V was pared by 2 bases and J by 5 bases, with 9 bases between. Germline V CDR1 and CDR2: MDHEN, SYDVKM. The CDR3 length is 13 residues.

The rearrangement uses TRBV28 and TRBJ2-6, with 8 nucleotides matching TRBD2. With V trimmed by 8 bases and J by 0 bases, 9 bases remained unmatched. CDR1 MDHEN and CDR2 SYDVKM come from the germline V gene. The CDR3 sequence is 17 residues long. The CDR3 region has the DNA TGTGCCAGCGGTAGCTTAGCGGGGCTCTCTGGGGCCAACGTCCTGACTTTC. Its protein is CASGSLAGLSGANVLTF.

This chain joins TRBV19 and TRBJ2-7; D might be TRBD1 or TRBD2, each matching 5 bases. The germline V gene has CDR1 LNHDA and CDR2 SQIVND (reference sequence). Trimming took 5 bases from V and 4 from J, leaving 12 bases between them. This CDR3 contains 13 residues. Here the CDR3 DNA reads TGTGCCAGTAGTTCGCAGGGCGGGTACGAGCAGTACTTC. Translated: CASSSQGGYEQYF. Supplemented by reference TRBV19 and TRBJ2-7, the full variable domain reads DGGITQSPKYLFRKEGQNVTLSCEQNLNHDAMYWYRQDPGQGLRLIYYSQIVNDFQKGDIAEGYSVSREKKESFPLTVTSAQKNPTAFYLCASSSQGGYEQYFGPGTRLTVT.

The gene calls are TRBV28 and TRBJ2-2; a weak D match, TRBD1 (6 bases). V lost 2 bases and J lost 6, with 16 bases in between. CDR1 is MDHEN, CDR2 SYDVKM, per germline. The CDR3 has 16 amino acids. The CDR3 region has the DNA TGTGCCAGCAGTTTACCCTTCACGTACAGGGCCGGGGAGCTGTTTTTT. This translates into CASSLPFTYRAGELFF.

The chain recombines TRBV15 with TRBJ2-1; TRBD2 matches at 9 bases. The CDR3 is 17 amino acids. The germline gives CDR1 LNHNV, CDR2 YYDKDF (reference sequence). V lost 0 bases, J lost 1 base, and 4 bases stayed unmatched. CDR3 in amino acids: CATSRESAGGSYNEQFF. As DNA, the CDR3 is TGTGCCACCAGCAGAGAATCGGCGGGGGGGTCCTACAATGAGCAGTTCTTC.

This clone was counted once. CDR3 DNA sequence: TGTGCCAGCAGCAAAGAAGTGAGGGATTGGCAGCCCCAGCATTTT. Encoded protein: CASSKEVRDWQPQHF. The V and J genes are TRBV21-1 and TRBJ1-5. TRBV21-1 is classified as a pseudogene. The CDR3 extends over 15 amino acids.

V usage is TRBV13 and J usage is TRBJ2-3, with TRBD1 matching over 10 bases. There are 16 residues in the CDR3. V lost 5 bases, J lost 5 bases, and 10 bases stayed unmatched. Germline V gene sequence: CDR1 PRHDT, CDR2 FYEKMQ (reference sequence). CDR3: CASSQQGQGLKDTQYF. In DNA, the CDR3 is TGTGCCAGCAGCCAGCAGGGACAGGGGCTAAAAGATACGCAGTATTTT.

The chain is built from TRBV28 and TRBJ1-3; a possible D gene is TRBD1 (5 bases). The CDR3 sequence is 17 residues long. CDR1 and CDR2 from the germline V gene are MDHEN and SYDVKM. The V end lost 5 bases, the J end lost 0 bases, and 17 bases lay between the germline ends. CDR3 region: CASSLPLRDVSGNTIYF. Written as DNA, the CDR3 is TGTGCCAGCAGTCTTCCGCTCAGGGACGTCTCTGGAAACACCATATATTTT.

The chain links TRBV30 to TRBJ1-1; TRBD1 is a possible D gene (6 bases). The CDR3 has 12 amino acids. The germline V and J ends were trimmed by 7 bases and 6 bases, with 15 bases remaining between them. Germline V lookup: CDR1 GTSNPN, CDR2 SVGIG (reference sequence). In nucleotides, the CDR3 is TGTGCCTCCGACCCCGGACAGCCTGAAGCTTTCTTT. It translates to CASDPGQPEAFF.

The chain joins TRBV2 to TRBJ1-1; possibly TRBD1 for D (5 bases). CDR3 length: 13 amino acids. Looked up from germline, CDR1 is SNHLY and CDR2 is FYNNEI. Trimming pared 6 bases from V and 3 bases from J, leaving 11 bases between. CDR3 sequence: CASRDRWDTEAFF. CDR3 sequence (DNA): TGTGCCAGCAGAGACAGATGGGACACTGAAGCTTTCTTT.

The rearrangement uses TRBV6-2 or TRBV6-3 and TRBJ2-1; 8 nucleotides agree with TRBD2. V trimming: 2 bases; J trimming: 7 bases; junction bases outside the gene matches: 22. Germline assignment: CDR1 MNHEY and CDR2 SVGEGT. The CDR3 has 20 residues. The CDR3 loop is CASSYRTYSRTSRLGNEQFF. DNA for the CDR3: TGTGCCAGCAGTTACCGGACATACTCGAGGACTAGCCGTTTGGGGAATGAGCAGTTCTTC.

This clone was picked up a small number of times. The J gene is TRBJ2-3, the V gene TRBV10-3; D gene ambiguous. The length of the CDR3 is 13 residues. The ends were cut back, 6 bases at V and 0 bases at J, with 7 bases in the middle. Per the germline V gene, CDR1 is ENHRY and CDR2 is SYGVKD. CDR3 sequence: CAISLTSTDTQYF. The CDR3, as DNA: TGTGCCATCAGCTTGACTAGCACAGATACGCAGTATTTT.

The chain joins TRBV29-1 to TRBJ1-1, with TRBD1 matching 8 bases. The germline V gene has CDR1 SQVTM and CDR2 ANQGSEA. This CDR3 has 13 amino acids. V lost 6 bases, J lost 4 bases, and 7 bases stayed unmatched. The CDR3: CSVQTGDFTEAFF. In nucleotides, the CDR3 is TGCAGCGTCCAGACAGGGGATTTCACTGAAGCTTTCTTT.

The table lists this clone with a count of one. The rearrangement links TRBV12-3 or TRBV12-4 to TRBJ1-4; D unresolved. V was pared by 6 bases and J by 6 bases, with 11 bases between. The CDR3 sequence is 13 residues long. The CDR3 DNA sequence: TGTGCCAGCAGAAGGTCCGGAGATGAAAAACTGTTTTTT. Amino acids: CASRRSGDEKLFF.

J is TRBJ1-6 and V is TRBV6-6; no firm D call. This CDR3 has 14 amino acids. Trimming took off 0 bases at V and 5 bases at J, with 5 bases between the two ends. Germline CDR1 reads MNHNY; CDR2 reads SVGAGI (reference sequence). As DNA, the CDR3 is TGTGCCAGCAGTTACTCGATTGATAATTCACCCCTCCACTTT. It encodes CASSYSIDNSPLHF.

This chain links TRBV7-9 with TRBJ1-2; a weak D match, TRBD1 (6 bases). Trimming removed 0 bases at V and 4 bases at J, with 15 bases between. The CDR3 is made up of 16 amino acids. CDR1 is SEHNR and CDR2 is FQNEAQ in the germline V gene (reference sequence). CDR3: CASSLAGASLGYGYTF. DNA for the CDR3: TGTGCCAGCAGCTTAGCGGGGGCCTCGCTAGGCTATGGCTACACCTTC.

In DNA form, the CDR3 reads TGTGCCAGCAAAGATACGGAGAACACTGAAGCTTTCTTT. As protein: CASKDTENTEAFF. V is TRBV6-5 and J is TRBJ1-1; D ambiguous. Germline V gene sequence: CDR1 MNHEY, CDR2 SVGAGI. V lost 7 bases to trimming and J lost 1 base, with 10 bases between them. The CDR3 has 13 amino acids.

The rearrangement uses TRBV10-3 and TRBJ2-3; D call uncertain. V was cut by 0 bases and J by 2 bases, with 3 bases left in between. Germline-derived CDR1 and CDR2 are ENHRY and SYGVKD. The CDR3 runs to 13 residues. The CDR3 loop reads CAISESATDTQYF. CDR3 DNA: TGTGCCATCAGTGAGTCGGCCACAGATACGCAGTATTTT.

Remarks on this clone: Germline is not matched at one junction end, which may reflect a read error. Other nucleotide sequences from this sample produce the same CDR3. This chain links TRBV25-1 with TRBJ1-1, with 8 positions matching TRBD1. CDR1 and CDR2 (germline): MGHDK, SYGVNS. This CDR3 is 15 amino acids long. CDR3 nucleotide sequence: TGTGCCAGCAGTGAACCCGACAGGGGCGACACCGAAGCTTTCTTT. Residues: CASSEPDRGDTEAFF.

J is TRBJ1-6 and V is TRBV3-1 (or the pseudogene TRBV3-2), with a possible D match to TRBD1 (6 bases). Germline V gene lookup returns CDR1 LGHDT and CDR2 YNNKEL (reference sequence). CDR3 length: 13 amino acids. Trimming removed 4 bases from V and 10 bases from J, with 11 bases in between. CDR3 nucleotide sequence: TGTGCCAGCAGCCTAAAGAGGGGGTCACCCCTCCACTTT. Protein sequence: CASSLKRGSPLHF.

The chain combines TRBV2 with TRBJ2-7; D unresolved. Trimming removed 4 bases from V and 3 bases from J, with 4 bases in between. The CDR3 length is 11 residues. Germline values: CDR1 SNHLY, CDR2 FYNNEI. The CDR3 spells CASSGRYEQYF. For the CDR3, the DNA is TGTGCCAGCAGTGGACGCTACGAGCAGTACTTC.

The chain joins TRBV14 to TRBJ1-6; D uncertain. Looked up from germline, CDR1 is SGHDN and CDR2 is FVKESK. The CDR3 runs 14 residues. V lost 4 bases to trimming and J lost 0 bases, with 4 bases between them. The CDR3 here is CASSPSSYNSPLHF. Here the CDR3 DNA reads TGTGCCAGCAGCCCTAGCTCCTATAATTCACCCCTCCACTTT.

The rearrangement uses TRBV18 and TRBJ1-1, with D uncertain. Trimming stripped 2 bases from V and 1 base from J, with 11 bases between. Germline V gene lookup returns CDR1 KGHSH and CDR2 LQKENI. The CDR3 loop spans 15 amino acids. CDR3 protein: CASSPVQDWNTEAFF. In DNA, the CDR3 is TGTGCCAGCTCACCAGTCCAGGACTGGAACACTGAAGCTTTCTTT.

This chain joins TRBV5-1 and TRBJ2-5; the D gene is possibly TRBD2 (7 bases). The CDR3 loop spans 16 amino acids. V was pared by 1 base and J by 5 bases, with 18 bases between. The V gene's germline CDR1 is SGHRS and CDR2 YFSETQ. CDR3 sequence reads: CASSLNGGRIGETQYF. CDR3 DNA sequence: TGCGCCAGCAGCTTGAACGGGGGGCGGATTGGGGAGACCCAGTACTTC. Full variable domain (remainder filled in from reference TRBV5-1 and TRBJ2-5): KAGVTQTPRYLIKTRGQQVTLSCSPISGHRSVSWYQQTPGQGLQFLFEYFSETQRNKGNFPGRFSGRQFSNSRSEMNVSTLELGDSALYLCASSLNGGRIGETQYFGPGTRLLVL.